Here is one TCR beta chain with its context. This clone's antigen is unknown. One base away there is no much larger clone; base qualities are not given. TCR beta CDR3 regions were amplified by multiplex PCR using the immunoSEQ immune profiling system, following the manufacturer's instructions. Sequencing was performed on an Illumina NextSeq system. Concerning the study's data processing: Sequence data were processed on the immunoSEQ Analyzer platform, and clonality was computed as the square root of Simpson's index of productive rearrangements. Similarity in V and J usage was quantified by Jensen-Shannon distance, and CDR3 generation probabilities were calculated with OLGA. Shared CDR3 sequences were searched against the immuneACCESS database (August 2020) and VDJdb (December 2020). The table comes from immuneACCESS by way of TCRdb, which keeps in-frame sequences with V and J called. Part of the clones is missing from these tables; in studies checked, under half for an unresolved V gene and the rest for unknown reasons. V and J calls and clone size are as listed in that table; D and trimming were resolved from the DNA. For this sample there are roughly 30,000 clones; about 92% appear just once. The top ten clones comprise around 0.99% of the sample.

Including the terminal cysteine and phenylalanine, the CDR3 comprises 14 residues. Kept here is only the CDR3 DNA, which spans 42 bases and is read in frame from base 1. From a lookup of the germline V gene, CDR1 and CDR2 are SQVTM and ANQGSEA. Here V drops 4 bases and J drops 5 bases, and the junction holds 6 bases not matched to any gene. The twin pairs came from the European Cystic Fibrosis Twin and Sibling Study Cohort, which recruited patients from roughly 160 CF clinics across 14 European countries. Zygosity and CFTR genotype were confirmed in-house, and zygosity was tested by multiplex PCR of nine short tandem repeat loci. Peripheral blood was sampled from each twin, and clinical parameters were recorded on the day of blood sampling. Genomic DNA was isolated from peripheral blood cells with phenol/chloroform and kept in TE buffer at 4 degrees C. This entry comes from a study of monozygotic twins with cystic fibrosis (dated by TCRdb to the early 2020s). Study-level background: Barcoded libraries were made from around 3.2 micrograms of fragmented DNA using approximately 15 PCR cycles. Data for three of the twin pairs had already been reported earlier in a different context. Made up mostly of children and adolescents, the cohort included ten female and six male twin pairs ranging in age from roughly 2.0 to 40 years, with a median of about 9.5 years. To gauge how much genetics shapes V and J gene usage, the researchers compared TCR beta repertoires both within and across 16 monozygotic twin pairs who have cystic fibrosis. On the day of blood sampling, twins were ranked among 850 to 1,300 cohort participants for weight-for-height and for FEVPerc (FEV1 disease centile). General conclusions and limits of the study: In 13 of 16 pairs, V gene usage most closely resembled the co-twin's, and the same held for J usage in 8 of 16 pairs, a pattern suggesting genetic constraints. Significantly higher nucleotide-identical clonotype sharing was observed within monozygotic CF twin pairs than between unrelated CF individuals (P = 0.000026, Mann-Whitney). The cohort was small, and no association was found between shared CDR3 numbers and age, concordance or disease severity. Simpson clonality was generally low (median about 0.0095), suggesting a naive-dominated repertoire, with higher clonality in the most severely affected patients.

The origin of this receptor is a girl aged 2 to 10 with cystic fibrosis. The sample was blood. The V and J segments used are TRBV29-1 and TRBJ1-4, with 8 bases aligning to TRBD1. The DNA sequence follows: TGCAGCGTTGTTTTAGGACAGGGAAATGAAAAACTGTTTTTT. This translates into CSVVLGQGNEKLFF.